This TCR beta chain was obtained from a study of T cell repertoires in urothelial bladder cancer. At the level of the study: The 12 resected lesions were three cT0, three cTa, three cT1 and three cT2 or greater. Points from the study as a whole: Infiltrating lymphocytes: median roughly 2% in carcinoma versus about 12% in benign specimens. Benign specimens held more T cells than urothelial carcinoma specimens.

With respect to this clone: The antigen remains undetermined.

With V trimmed by 4 bases and J by 4 bases, 5 bases remained unmatched. The CDR3 contains 14 residues. Germline V gives CDR1 SGHNT, CDR2 YYREEE (reference sequence). Clones were read by immunoSEQ multiplex PCR, and TCRdb kept only the in-frame ones, dropping some. The table includes fewer than 15,000 clones, just over 65% detected once. The chain employs TRBV5-4 and TRBJ2-1; 7 bases are a match to TRBD2. The sample comprised tumor-infiltrating cells from bladder cancer. The TCR was taken from a human donor with urothelial carcinoma. CDR3 sequence reads: CASSTGGVYNEQFF. The CDR3 DNA is TGTGCCAGCAGCACTGGGGGGGTATACAATGAGCAGTTCTTC.